This section outlines one T cell receptor delta chain sequence together with its context. Its specificity is unknown. After alphabeta T cell depletion, CD3+ Vdelta1+ Vdelta2- thymocytes were sorted. The record originates from a study of Vδ1+ human thymocytes. General study findings and limits: Thymic TRG and TRD repertoires appeared highly polyclonal, with Gaussian CDR3 length distributions.

V lost 2 bases to trimming and J lost 3 bases; unmatched junction nucleotides: 23. CDR3 size: 21 residues. CDR1 TSWWSYY and CDR2 QGS come from the germline V gene. Extracted RNA was reverse transcribed into cDNA. Pooled V-gene forward primers with one constant-region reverse primer generated the CDR3 amplicons by multiplex PCR. TCRdb reran clone calling via CATT on the multiplex PCR reads. This table holds 23,000 or so delta-chain clones, 6% to 8% found once. The source is a girl in the first two years of life who had congenital heart surgery. V and J are TRDV1 and TRDJ1; TRDD3 aligns across 8 bases. Sequenced material: Vdelta1+ gamma-delta thymocytes from the thymus. The sample's subset: FACS-sorted CD3+ TCRalphabeta- TCRVdelta1+ TCRVdelta2- thymocytes. The CDR3 DNA is TGTGCTCTTGGGGAAGTAGAGCGAAGGAAACCGGGGGATAAGGGATCCGATAAACTCATCTTT. Translated, it gives CALGEVERRKPGDKGSDKLIF.